The following is a TCR beta chain sequence with its context. In the original analysis: Reference gene primer amplification in the assay estimated nucleated cell counts. This table comes from immunoSEQ multiplex PCR, and its TCRdb copy is limited to in-frame clones, with some not included. That table supplies the V and J calls and clone size; D and trimming were determined from the DNA. The top ten hold 12% of the sample, which has over 45,000 clones, about 82% seen once. The CDR3 is made up of 17 amino acids. Germline V gives CDR1 SGHAT, CDR2 FQNNGV. The junction had 14 bases not matched to a gene; V was cut back by 3 bases and J by 5 bases. The data were obtained in a study of blood T cell repertoires in COVID-19. Overall study context: The cDNA or gDNA used as material had been derived from T cells, B-cell-depleted T cells, or PBMCs.

The receptor was derived from a human donor in a cohort sampled during active COVID-19. The sequencing input was peripheral blood. V usage is TRBV11-2 and J usage is TRBJ2-7; 9 bases map to TRBD1. In nucleotides, the CDR3 is TGTGCCAGCAGCTTCGCTTCTACCGGGACAGGGACCCACGAGCAGTACTTC. Residues: CASSFASTGTGTHEQYF.